This TCR beta chain was captured in a study of cytotoxic CD8 clonotypes in ibrutinib-treated CLL. The method was immunoSEQ multiplex PCR; TCRdb's version includes in-frame clones alone and lacks a portion of them. The data hold 11,000 to 15,000 clones, with about 55% observed a single time. Turning to this clone: Its matching antigen is unknown.

Study conclusions and caveats: Clonality (at baseline) was higher than in age-matched healthy donors and tracked circulating CD8+ T-cell counts.

Germline V CDR1 and CDR2: SGHNT, YYREEE (reference sequence). The CDR3 extends over 14 amino acids. The V and J ends lost 0 bases and 6 bases respectively, with 12 bases between them. The TCR was taken from a human donor with chronic lymphocytic leukemia. The chain joins TRBV5-4 to TRBJ1-1; D is unclear. The sequences come from PBMCs, collected at a 24-month disease-progression time point, from a patient treated with ibrutinib. CDR3 DNA sequence: TGTGCCAGCAGCTTGGATCCGGGCGGGTCTGAAGCTTTCTTT. Protein product: CASSLDPGGSEAFF.